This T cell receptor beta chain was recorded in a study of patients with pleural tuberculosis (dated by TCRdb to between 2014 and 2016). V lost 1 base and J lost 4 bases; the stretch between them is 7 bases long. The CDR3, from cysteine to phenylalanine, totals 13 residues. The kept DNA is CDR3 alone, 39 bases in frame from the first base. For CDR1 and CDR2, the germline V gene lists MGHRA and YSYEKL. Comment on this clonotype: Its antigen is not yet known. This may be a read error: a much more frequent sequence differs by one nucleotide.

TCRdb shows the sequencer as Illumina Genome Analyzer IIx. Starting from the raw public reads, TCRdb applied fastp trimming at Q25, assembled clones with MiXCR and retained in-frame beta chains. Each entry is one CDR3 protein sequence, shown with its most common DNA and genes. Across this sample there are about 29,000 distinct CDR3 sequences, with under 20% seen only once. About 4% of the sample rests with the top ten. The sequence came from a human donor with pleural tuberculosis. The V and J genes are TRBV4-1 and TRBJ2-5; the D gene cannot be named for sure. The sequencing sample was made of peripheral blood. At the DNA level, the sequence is TGCGCCAGCAGCCAAGGCGCTTTAGAGACCCAGTACTTC. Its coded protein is CASSQGALETQYF.